This entry describes one T cell receptor (beta chain). The data are from a study of T cell changes during pregnancy in multiple sclerosis. TCRdb keeps only in-frame clones here, not all; method: immunoSEQ multiplex PCR. The table records about 75,000 clones, approximately 95% of them present only once. Trimming left V 8 bases short and J 0 bases short, with 11 bases between. CDR3 length: 14 residues. Germline V CDR1 and CDR2: SNHLY, FYNNEI. The sequence was obtained from a female donor with multiple sclerosis, enrolled in a pregnancy study. The chain carries TRBV2 and TRBJ2-1; D uncertain. Sequenced material: CD4+ T cells from peripheral blood mononuclear cells, taken after pregnancy. CDR3 region: CASSVRSSYNEQFF. CDR3 bases: TGTGCCAGCTCCGTGCGGAGCTCCTACAATGAGCAGTTCTTC.